This T cell receptor (beta chain) was documented in a study of T cell responses to AZD1222 COVID-19 vaccine. General study findings and limits: White British people made up most donors, females outnumbered males, and clonal diversity was possibly underestimated.

Profiling relied on immunoSEQ multiplex PCR, and the TCRdb table lists in-frame clones only, not all of them. Of nearly 110,000 clones in the sample, roughly nine tenths were seen once. Trimming cost V 0 bases and J 5 bases, with 7 bases left between them. Germline values: CDR1 SEHNR, CDR2 FQNEAQ (reference sequence). This CDR3 is 13 amino acids long. In regard to this clone: Its target is not known.

The gene calls are TRBV7-9 and TRBJ1-1; D is undetermined. The starting material was peripheral blood, obtained on day 0 of AZD1222 vaccination. The TCR comes from an adult in good health. The CDR3 nucleotides read TGTGCCAGCAGCTTAGCGGGGTGGACTGAAGCTTTCTTT. This sequence encodes CASSLAGWTEAFF.